Listed below are T cell receptor beta chains from one sample, sequenced in a study of T cells after yellow fever vaccination. TCRdb ran MiXCR on the 5' RACE reads and lists one entry per CDR3 protein. The table has around 40,000 distinct CDR3 sequences, 6.8% seen once; the top ten hold around 16%. The sequencing here drew on CD8+ T cells not binding an NS4B(214-222) dextramer, sorted from PBMCs, taken 45 days after the yellow fever booster vaccination. The receptor set was obtained from a man aged 25-40 years who received the YFV17D yellow fever vaccine. The CDR3 runs from the conserved cysteine through the conserved F or W. The D gene is left open where the match is weak. Clone size is not always given. Where it is, it says once, few, many or a class for expanded clones.

V: TRBV4-3
D: TRBD2
J: TRBJ2-3
size: many
CDR3: CASSLIAGVTDTQYF
DNA: TGCGCCAGCAGCCTGATAGCGGGAGTGACAGATACGCAGTATTTT

V: TRBV3-1
D: -
J: TRBJ2-7
size: many
CDR3: CASSQGLPPDEQYF
DNA: TGTGCCAGCAGCCAGGGACTCCCACCGGACGAGCAGTACTTC

V: TRBV3-1
D: -
J: TRBJ2-1
size: many
CDR3: CASSQGDPSLEQFF
DNA: TGTGCCAGCAGCCAGGGGGACCCGAGCCTTGAGCAGTTCTTC

V: TRBV7-2
D: -
J: TRBJ1-2
size: many
CDR3: CASSFSSTGKVPDGYTF
DNA: TGTGCCAGCAGCTTTTCGAGTACAGGGAAGGTTCCGGATGGCTACACCTTC

V: TRBV3-1
D: -
J: TRBJ2-5
size: -
CDR3: CASCQESGQETQYF
DNA: TGTGCCTCCTGCCAAGAGTCAGGACAAGAGACCCAGTACTTC

V: TRBV14
D: -
J: TRBJ2-7
size: many
CDR3: CASSRGGTTYEQYF
DNA: TGTGCCAGCAGCCGGGGCGGGACGACTTACGAGCAGTACTTC

V: TRBV2
D: -
J: TRBJ2-7
size: many
CDR3: CASSEPSLAFTYEQYF
DNA: TGTGCCAGCAGTGAACCGAGTCTGGCGTTTACCTACGAGCAGTACTTC

V: TRBV4-2
D: -
J: TRBJ2-5
size: many
CDR3: CASSQAGGKETQYF
DNA: TGTGCCAGCAGCCAAGCAGGCGGTAAAGAGACCCAGTACTTC

V: TRBV12-3/TRBV12-4
D: -
J: TRBJ2-7
size: many
CDR3: CASSPSGVEQYF
DNA: TGTGCCAGCAGTCCCTCAGGGGTCGAGCAGTACTTC

V: TRBV4-2
D: -
J: TRBJ2-3
size: many
CDR3: CASSHEMTGASADTQYF
DNA: TGTGCCAGCAGCCACGAGATGACGGGAGCGAGTGCAGATACGCAGTATTTT

V: TRBV27
D: -
J: TRBJ2-1
size: many
CDR3: CASSPAGYNEQFF
DNA: TGTGCCAGTTCGCCGGCGGGGTACAATGAGCAGTTCTTC

V: TRBV3-1
D: -
J: TRBJ2-2
size: -
CDR3: CASSHLYGLTGELFF
DNA: TGTGCCAGCAGCCACCTCTATGGGCTCACCGGGGAGCTGTTTTTT

V: TRBV19
D: -
J: TRBJ2-1
size: many
CDR3: CASSIRGVYNEQFF
DNA: TGTGCCAGTAGTATAAGAGGGGTTTACAATGAGCAGTTCTTC

V: TRBV20-1
D: -
J: TRBJ2-3
size: many
CDR3: CSAHSNPGATDTQYF
DNA: TGCAGTGCCCATTCTAACCCGGGAGCCACAGATACGCAGTATTTT

V: TRBV5-4
D: -
J: TRBJ2-1
size: many
CDR3: CASSSGLDNEQFF
DNA: TGTGCCAGCAGCTCGGGACTCGACAATGAGCAGTTCTTC

V: TRBV12-3/TRBV12-4
D: -
J: TRBJ2-2
size: many
CDR3: CASSFAVPPSGELFF
DNA: TGTGCCAGCAGTTTTGCGGTCCCCCCATCCGGGGAGCTGTTTTTT

V: TRBV27
D: -
J: TRBJ1-6
size: many
CDR3: CASSFGLDDSPLHF
DNA: TGTGCCAGCAGTTTCGGGTTAGATGATTCACCCCTCCACTTT

V: TRBV7-3
D: TRBD2
J: TRBJ2-1
size: -
CDR3: CASSFTSSGRVYNEQFF
DNA: TGTGCCAGCAGCTTCACATCTAGCGGGAGGGTCTACAATGAGCAGTTCTTC

V: TRBV5-1
D: TRBD2
J: TRBJ2-7
size: few
CDR3: CASNRLAGGEGEQYF
DNA: TGCGCCAGCAATCGACTAGCGGGGGGAGAGGGCGAGCAGTACTTC

V: TRBV9
D: TRBD1
J: TRBJ2-7
size: few
CDR3: CASSVGADRGTYEQYF
DNA: TGTGCCAGCAGCGTAGGGGCCGACAGGGGAACCTACGAGCAGTACTTC

V: TRBV5-1
D: -
J: TRBJ2-1
size: many
CDR3: CASSYRDSSYNEQFF
DNA: TGCGCCAGCAGCTACCGGGACTCATCTTACAATGAGCAGTTCTTC

V: TRBV27
D: TRBD1
J: TRBJ1-1
size: many
CDR3: CASSFTGGGTEAFF
DNA: TGTGCCAGCAGTTTTACAGGGGGTGGCACTGAAGCTTTCTTT

V: TRBV5-8
D: TRBD2
J: TRBJ2-5
size: many
CDR3: CASSALLAGEETQYF
DNA: TGTGCCAGCAGCGCCCTTCTAGCGGGTGAAGAGACCCAGTACTTC

V: TRBV6-2/TRBV6-3
D: -
J: TRBJ2-1
size: many
CDR3: CASSPAHKAHEQFF
DNA: TGTGCCAGCAGTCCGGCGCATAAGGCCCATGAGCAGTTCTTC

V: TRBV27
D: -
J: TRBJ2-7
size: many
CDR3: CASSSPGNEQYF
DNA: TGTGCCAGCAGTTCCCCGGGTAACGAGCAGTACTTC

V: TRBV27
D: -
J: TRBJ2-7
size: many
CDR3: CASSSPEGEGLYEQYF
DNA: TGTGCCAGCAGTTCTCCAGAGGGGGAGGGCCTCTACGAGCAGTACTTC

V: TRBV29-1
D: -
J: TRBJ1-1
size: many
CDR3: CSVLQSDQAFF
DNA: TGCAGCGTTTTACAGTCGGACCAAGCTTTCTTT

V: TRBV7-2
D: TRBD2
J: TRBJ2-3
size: many
CDR3: CASSFSLSGVTDTQYF
DNA: TGTGCCAGCAGCTTCTCGCTTAGCGGGGTCACAGATACGCAGTATTTT

V: TRBV29-1
D: -
J: TRBJ1-2
size: few
CDR3: CSVEDLYGYTF
DNA: TGCAGCGTTGAAGATCTTTATGGCTACACCTTC

V: TRBV6-2/TRBV6-3
D: TRBD2
J: TRBJ2-2
size: many
CDR3: CASSDLAGGGTGELFF
DNA: TGTGCCAGCAGTGATCTAGCGGGAGGTGGCACCGGGGAGCTGTTTTTT

V: TRBV5-1
D: -
J: TRBJ2-1
size: many
CDR3: CASSLGSASYNEQFF
DNA: TGCGCCAGCAGCTTAGGGAGCGCCTCCTACAATGAGCAGTTCTTC

V: TRBV12-3/TRBV12-4
D: -
J: TRBJ2-1
size: many
CDR3: CASSGSVAYNEQFF
DNA: TGTGCCAGCAGTGGGTCCGTGGCCTACAATGAGCAGTTCTTC

V: TRBV6-2/TRBV6-3
D: -
J: TRBJ2-7
size: many
CDR3: CASSHLRREQYF
DNA: TGTGCCAGCAGCCACCTTCGGAGGGAGCAGTACTTC

V: TRBV12-5
D: -
J: TRBJ2-1
size: many
CDR3: CASGGYHPANTNNEQFF
DNA: TGTGCTAGTGGTGGCTACCACCCAGCAAATACAAACAATGAGCAGTTCTTC

V: TRBV5-4
D: -
J: TRBJ2-2
size: few
CDR3: CASSFQGNGELFF
DNA: TGTGCCAGCAGCTTTCAGGGCAACGGGGAGCTGTTTTTT

V: TRBV25-1
D: TRBD1
J: TRBJ2-1
size: few
CDR3: CASSEYRTGRPSGEQFF
DNA: TGTGCCAGCAGTGAATATCGGACAGGCCGACCTTCGGGTGAGCAGTTCTTC

V: TRBV9
D: TRBD1
J: TRBJ2-1
size: many
CDR3: CASSVGTGYNEQFF
DNA: TGTGCCAGCAGCGTCGGGACAGGGTACAATGAGCAGTTCTTC

V: TRBV2
D: TRBD1
J: TRBJ2-3
size: -
CDR3: CASRLGQGGGTDTQYF
DNA: TGTGCCAGCAGACTCGGACAGGGGGGGGGCACAGATACGCAGTATTTT

V: TRBV6-5
D: -
J: TRBJ2-5
size: many
CDR3: CASSYTAGQRWYF
DNA: TGTGCCAGCAGTTACACGGCCGGGCAGCGTTGGTACTTC

V: TRBV5-5
D: TRBD2
J: TRBJ2-5
size: many
CDR3: CASSYGLAGQETQYF
DNA: TGTGCCAGCAGCTACGGACTAGCGGGACAAGAGACCCAGTACTTC

V: TRBV7-2
D: -
J: TRBJ2-1
size: few
CDR3: CASSLAGPRDEQFF
DNA: TGTGCCAGCAGCTTAGCGGGACCCAGGGATGAGCAGTTCTTC

V: TRBV28
D: TRBD2
J: TRBJ2-3
size: medium-sized
CDR3: CASSFPLHNPVSGASTDTQYF
DNA: TGTGCCAGCAGTTTCCCACTACACAATCCCGTTAGCGGGGCTAGCACAGATACGCAGTATTTT

V: TRBV28
D: -
J: TRBJ2-7
size: many
CDR3: CASSSPTFYEQYF
DNA: TGTGCCAGCAGTTCGCCTACGTTCTACGAGCAGTACTTC

V: TRBV19
D: -
J: TRBJ2-7
size: many
CDR3: CASRQGGFYEQYF
DNA: TGTGCCAGTAGACAGGGAGGTTTTTACGAGCAGTACTTC

V: TRBV4-2
D: -
J: TRBJ1-4
size: many
CDR3: CASSPRGEKLFF
DNA: TGTGCCAGCAGCCCGCGCGGCGAAAAACTGTTTTTT

V: TRBV7-6
D: TRBD1
J: TRBJ2-2
size: -
CDR3: CASSYQPQGAYTGELFF
DNA: TGTGCCAGCAGCTACCAGCCCCAGGGGGCGTACACCGGGGAGCTGTTTTTT

V: TRBV20-1
D: TRBD1
J: TRBJ2-6
size: many
CDR3: CSAMGQGRSGANVLTF
DNA: TGCAGTGCTATGGGACAGGGAAGGTCTGGGGCCAACGTCCTGACTTTC

V: TRBV6-5
D: -
J: TRBJ2-3
size: few
CDR3: CASSYSMGNTDTQYF
DNA: TGTGCCAGCAGTTACTCAATGGGGAACACAGATACGCAGTATTTT

V: TRBV2
D: -
J: TRBJ2-7
size: many
CDR3: CASSETDSPLYEQYF
DNA: TGTGCCAGCAGTGAAACCGACTCGCCTCTCTACGAGCAGTACTTC

V: TRBV30
D: TRBD1
J: TRBJ2-1
size: many
CDR3: CAWSPRGLEQFF
DNA: TGTGCCTGGAGCCCTAGGGGGCTTGAGCAGTTCTTC

V: TRBV6-2/TRBV6-3
D: TRBD2
J: TRBJ2-1
size: many
CDR3: CASSYTQASGKYNEQFF
DNA: TGTGCCAGCAGTTACACTCAGGCTAGCGGGAAGTACAATGAGCAGTTCTTC